These 4 T cell receptor beta chains share one sample of origin, sequenced in a study of CD8 T cells in Susac syndrome. The RNA, about 0.5 to 1 ug, was put through reverse transcription using random hexamers. TCRdb redid the calling of the immunoSEQ multiplex PCR reads with MiXCR, one entry per CDR3 protein. The sample has some 50,000 distinct CDR3 sequences, approximately 95% seen once. Sequenced: CD8+ T cells from PBMCs. The source is a human donor with Susac syndrome.

This clonotype came up once. An end of the junction does not agree with germline; a read error may underlie this. The V call is TRBV7-9, the J call TRBJ1-1; 7 nucleotides line up with TRBD1. The CDR3 sequence is 14 residues long. Germline assignment: CDR1 SEHNR and CDR2 FQNEAQ (reference sequence). The CDR3 spells CPSSMTGSATEAFF. CDR3 coding DNA: TGTCCCAGCAGCATGACAGGGTCCGCCACTGAAGCTTTCTTT. The full variable domain, its missing parts supplied by reference TRBV7-9 and TRBJ1-1, is DTGVSQNPRHKITKRGQNVTFRCDPISEHNRLYWYRQTLGQGPEFLTYFQNEAQLEKSRLLSDRFSAERPKGSFSTLEIQRTEQGDSAMYLCPSSMTGSATEAFFGQGTRLTVV.

V usage is TRBV12-3 or TRBV12-4 and J usage is TRBJ1-1; TRBD1 matches 8 bases. The CDR3 has 13 residues. Losses at the gene ends were 8 bases for V and 7 bases for J; bases not matched to a gene: 9. The CDR3 DNA reads TGTGCCAGCTCGACAGGGGTAAAATATGAAGCTTTCTTT. Its protein is CASSTGVKYEAFF.

The rearrangement uses TRBV14 and TRBJ2-1; D unclear. Germline V gives CDR1 SGHDN, CDR2 FVKESK. Trimming removed 0 bases from V and 1 base from J, with 10 bases in between. This CDR3 has 16 amino acids. The CDR3 here is CASSQDTYGSYNEQFF. The CDR3 coding sequence is TGTGCCAGCAGCCAAGATACGTACGGTTCCTACAATGAGCAGTTCTTC.

The chain is built from TRBV19 and TRBJ2-3, with a tentative D call TRBD1 (5 bases). This CDR3 is built from 13 residues. With 3 bases removed from V and 2 bases from J, the gap between germline ends came to 6 bases. Per germline, CDR1 LNHDA and CDR2 SQIVND (reference sequence). The CDR3 loop reads CASSMTATDTQYF. CDR3 coding DNA: TGTGCCAGTAGTATGACAGCCACAGATACGCAGTATTTT.